These 18 T cell receptor beta chains share one sample of origin, sequenced in a study of control samples from healthy donors and cancer patients. Sequencing was performed with immunoSEQ multiplex PCR; in TCRdb, only in-frame clones are kept and a portion is missing. The sample includes roughly 59,000 clones, under 95% seen only once; the top ten take 1.5% to 2%. Sequenced material: PBMCs. These receptor sequences come from a man in his forties or fifties with colorectal cancer.

Turning to this clone: Other DNA sequences of this sample code for an identical CDR3. The V gene is TRBV2, the J gene TRBJ1-5; 7 nucleotides match TRBD1. The length of the CDR3 is 13 residues. Germline V lookup: CDR1 SNHLY, CDR2 FYNNEI. Trimming took 6 bases from V and 5 from J; bases not matched to a gene: 4. CDR3 sequence reads: CASSDRVDQPQHF. CDR3 nucleotide sequence: TGTGCCAGCAGCGACAGGGTAGATCAGCCCCAGCATTTT.

The rearrangement links TRBV12-3 or TRBV12-4 to TRBJ1-5, with D hard to call. With 2 bases removed from V and 4 bases from J, the gap between germline ends came to 6 bases. The CDR3 sequence is 13 residues long. The CDR3 DNA reads TGTGCCAGCAGTTTACGAGATAATCAGCCCCAGCATTTT. Its translation is CASSLRDNQPQHF.

The chain joins TRBV3-1 (or the pseudogene TRBV3-2) to TRBJ2-3; TRBD2 aligns across 14 bases. CDR1 and CDR2 from the germline V gene are LGHDT and YNNKEL (reference sequence). J was trimmed by 1 base and V by 5 bases; bases with no gene match: 8. The CDR3 runs to 18 residues. The CDR3 region is CASSWTSGGSRRTDTQYF. The CDR3 bases are TGTGCCAGCAGCTGGACTAGCGGGGGGTCAAGACGCACAGATACGCAGTATTTT.

The CDR3 region is CAWKNPGVETQYF. The CDR3, as DNA: TGTGCCTGGAAAAACCCAGGGGTAGAGACCCAGTACTTC. The chain is built from TRBV30 and TRBJ2-5; tentatively, D is TRBD1 (6 bases). This CDR3 has 13 residues. The V gene's germline CDR1 is GTSNPN and CDR2 SVGIG (reference sequence). V lost 4 bases and J 4 bases, leaving 13 bases between the germline ends.

The rearrangement joins TRBV5-1 to TRBJ2-6; a weak D match, TRBD1 (6 bases). Trimming took 2 bases from V and 1 from J, leaving 13 bases between them. Germline lookup yields CDR1 SGHRS and CDR2 YFSETQ. The CDR3 is made up of 17 amino acids. CDR3 nucleotide sequence: TGCGCCAGCAGCTTAGCCTTACAGGGTTCTGGGGCCAACGTCCTGACTTTC. The encoded protein is CASSLALQGSGANVLTF. The full variable domain, in which reference TRBV5-1 and TRBJ2-6 provide the parts outside the CDR3, is KAGVTQTPRYLIKTRGQQVTLSCSPISGHRSVSWYQQTPGQGLQFLFEYFSETQRNKGNFPGRFSGRQFSNSRSEMNVSTLELGDSALYLCASSLALQGSGANVLTFGAGSRLTVL.

This clone occurred once. The CDR3 here is CASSSFSSSSYEQYF. The CDR3 DNA reads TGCGCCAGCAGCTCCTTCTCAAGCTCTTCCTACGAGCAGTACTTC. The chain recombines TRBV5-1 with TRBJ2-7; no firm D call. The germline CDR1 and CDR2 sequences are SGHRS and YFSETQ. There are 15 residues in the CDR3. V was clipped by 3 bases and J by 1 base, with 14 bases between them.

The V call is TRBV7-2, the J call TRBJ2-5; D gene unclear. The CDR3 covers 14 residues. The germline V gene has CDR1 SGHTA and CDR2 FQGNSA. V lost 1 base, J lost 5 bases, and 11 bases lay in between. The CDR3 is CASSLGTSLETQYF. The DNA of the CDR3 is TGTGCCAGCAGCTTAGGAACGAGCCTCGAGACCCAGTACTTC. The entire variable domain, with the rest obtained from reference TRBV7-2 and TRBJ2-5, is as follows: GAGVSQSPSNKVTEKGKDVELRCDPISGHTALYWYRQSLGQGLEFLIYFQGNSAPDKSGLPSDRFSAERTGGSVSTLTIQRTQQEDSAVYLCASSLGTSLETQYFGPGTRLLVL.

This clone showed up just once. V and J are TRBV3-1 (or the pseudogene TRBV3-2) and TRBJ2-7; TRBD1 might be the D (6 bases). Between the trimmed V and J ends, which lost 3 bases and 7 bases, there was a span of 19 bases. CDR1 and CDR2 from the germline V gene are LGHDT and YNNKEL (reference sequence). CDR3 length: 15 amino acids. The CDR3 sequence: CASSQGERGTREQYF. The CDR3 region has the DNA TGTGCCAGCAGCCAGGGGGAGAGGGGGACGAGGGAGCAGTACTTC.

The V and J genes are TRBV6-5 and TRBJ1-2; TRBD1 matches 9 bases. Germline-derived CDR1 and CDR2 are MNHEY and SVGAGI. Trimming cost V 8 bases and J 4 bases; bases outside gene matches: 8. This CDR3 spans 14 amino acids. CDR3 bases: TGTGCCAGCGCAACCGGGACAGGGTTCTATGGCTACACCTTC. Encoded protein: CASATGTGFYGYTF.

J is TRBJ2-1 and V is TRBV5-1, with D hard to call. Trimming removed 4 bases from V and 7 bases from J, with 12 bases in between. Germline CDR1 and CDR2: SGHRS and YFSETQ. The CDR3 runs 13 residues. The CDR3 nucleotides are TGCGCCAGCAGCCCGTTCGAGGTTAATGAGCAGTTCTTC. Translation gives CASSPFEVNEQFF. Based on the CDR3 plus reference TRBV5-1 and TRBJ2-1, the full variable domain is KAGVTQTPRYLIKTRGQQVTLSCSPISGHRSVSWYQQTPGQGLQFLFEYFSETQRNKGNFPGRFSGRQFSNSRSEMNVSTLELGDSALYLCASSPFEVNEQFFGPGTRLTVL.

This chain uses TRBV9 with TRBJ1-6; D possibly corresponds to TRBD1 (5 bases). V lost 4 bases to trimming and J lost 6 bases, with 8 bases between them. This CDR3 is 13 amino acids long. Germline CDR1 SGDLS, CDR2 YYNGEE. The CDR3 is CASSPGTNSPLHF. DNA for the CDR3: TGTGCCAGCAGCCCGGGGACTAATTCACCCCTCCACTTT.

V and J are TRBV6-5 and TRBJ1-2, with 12 bases that match TRBD1. With 2 bases clipped from V and 3 bases from J, the junction kept 1 base outside the gene matches. Germline assignment: CDR1 MNHEY and CDR2 SVGAGI. CDR3 length equals 15 residues. The CDR3 protein is CASSYGTGGDYGYTF. CDR3 DNA sequence: TGTGCCAGCAGTTACGGGACAGGGGGCGACTATGGCTACACCTTC.

A note on this clone: An end of the junction differs from the germline gene, which may be a read error. V usage is TRBV11-1 and J usage is TRBJ2-7; TRBD2 is a possible D gene (6 bases). In germline, CDR1 is SGHAT, CDR2 FQDESV (reference sequence). This CDR3 is 8 amino acids long. The chain's CDR3 is CASSRGDF. The CDR3 DNA reads TGTGCCAGCAGCCGCGGGGACTTC.

This chain joins TRBV5-6 and TRBJ2-7; D unresolved. Trimming cost V 3 bases and J 5 bases, with 0 bases left between them. Germline V CDR1 and CDR2: SGHDT, YYEEEE. This CDR3 spans 9 amino acids. CDR3 in amino acids: CASSYEQYF. Here the CDR3 DNA reads TGTGCCAGCAGCTACGAGCAGTACTTC.

This chain joins TRBV2 and TRBJ1-3; D unresolved. The CDR3 sequence is 16 residues long. CDR1 SNHLY and CDR2 FYNNEI come from the germline V gene. V shed 4 bases and J shed 0 bases, with 13 bases lying between them. CDR3 protein: CASSGRRLRSGNTIYF. The CDR3 DNA is TGTGCCAGCAGTGGAAGGAGGCTCCGCTCTGGAAACACCATATATTTT.

The V gene is TRBV2, the J gene TRBJ1-5; no firm D call. The CDR3 consists of 15 residues. The V and J ends lost 2 bases and 6 bases respectively, with 14 bases between them. Germline V CDR1 and CDR2: SNHLY, FYNNEI. The CDR3 region has the DNA TGTGCCAGCAGTGAAAAGGGTTTAGGGTTTCAGCCCCAGCATTTT. Amino acids: CASSEKGLGFQPQHF.

V and J are TRBV5-1 and TRBJ2-2; D gene ambiguous. The CDR3 totals 15 residues. The V and J ends lost 0 bases and 4 bases respectively, with 10 bases between them. Germline CDR1 is SGHRS and CDR2 is YFSETQ. CDR3 sequence (DNA): TGCGCCAGCAGCTTGGAGGCAGGTACCACCGGGGAGCTGTTTTTT. Its protein product is CASSLEAGTTGELFF.

The chain carries TRBV5-6 and TRBJ2-1, with D perhaps being TRBD1 or TRBD2 (5 bases each). V gave up 4 bases and J gave up 12 bases, with 17 bases separating them. Germline lookup yields CDR1 SGHDT and CDR2 YYEEEE. This CDR3 is 13 amino acids long. In nucleotides, the CDR3 is TGTGCCAGCAGCGGGACCGCCAACGGTGGGCAGTTCTTC. Amino acids: CASSGTANGGQFF.